This T cell receptor (beta chain) emerged from a study of cytomegalovirus exposure and HLA in healthy donors. Study-wide background: The same platform was used for the roughly 120 validation repertoires as for the roughly 660 first-cohort repertoires, as reported in a later analysis. Findings of the study overall: There were a few CMV-associated chains whose specificity for CMV antigens was confirmed in vitro. The study designated 150 to 200 TCR beta chains cytomegalovirus-associated. Across donors, most TCRs were seen rarely, yet some public ones were widespread.

TCRdb's copy holds only in-frame clones and misses some; the assay was immunoSEQ multiplex PCR. The sample includes roughly 170,000 clones, approximately 83% seen only once; the top ten take roughly 2.8%. Details on this clone: Its target is unknown.

This CDR3 contains 13 residues. V lost 6 bases to trimming and J lost 1 base, with 9 bases between them. CDR1 is MNHEY, CDR2 SVGAGI, per germline. The rearrangement uses TRBV6-5 and TRBJ1-1; the D is unclear. The sample was PBMCs. The source is a woman aged 18-30 years in good health and CMV-seropositive. CDR3 in DNA: TGTGCCAGCAGCCTCGGTGGGAACACTGAAGCTTTCTTT. It codes for CASSLGGNTEAFF.